A selection of T cell receptor beta chains follows, all from one sample in a study of human T cells and chemical hapten exposure. TCRdb fed the RACE reads into MiXCR, producing one record per CDR3 protein. The sample records 330,000 or so distinct CDR3 sequences, about 6% being singletons. Sequenced here: whole blood, sampled in connection with sensitization to the hapten diphenylcyclopropenone (DPC). These receptors came from a woman younger than 35 with alopecia areata. Some clones in this sample may be carry-over from other donors' samples. Both conserved end residues are part of each CDR3. The D gene is left open where the match is weak. Clone size is not always given. Where it is, it says once, few, many or a class for expanded clones.

D gene	V gene	J gene	clone size	CDR3 protein	CDR3 DNA
.	TRBV7-8	TRBJ2-3	.	CASSLVAQASTDTQYF	TGTGCCAGCAGCTTAGTAGCTCAGGCTAGCACAGATACGCAGTATTTT
.	TRBV5-1	TRBJ2-4	many	CASSSIPGFQNIQYF	TGCGCCAGCAGCTCAATTCCGGGATTTCAAAACATTCAGTACTTC
.	TRBV28	TRBJ1-5	few	CASSSLDGSNQPQHF	TGTGCCAGCAGTTCCCTGGACGGGAGCAATCAGCCCCAGCATTTT
.	TRBV4-2	TRBJ2-3	many	CASSQDGQLNTDTQYF	TGTGCCAGCAGCCAAGATGGGCAACTTAACACAGATACGCAGTATTTT
.	TRBV3-1	TRBJ1-1	many	CASSQSGSTEAFF	TGTGCCAGCAGCCAATCTGGAAGCACTGAAGCTTTCTTT
.	TRBV28	TRBJ1-1	many	CASSLYRYTEAFF	TGTGCCAGCAGTTTATACCGGTACACTGAAGCTTTCTTT
.	TRBV7-9	TRBJ2-1	.	CASSLVTPPPFF	TGTGCCAGCAGCTTAGTAACCCCACCTCCGTTCTTC
.	TRBV12-3/TRBV12-4	TRBJ1-5	few	CASSPQAGLLDQPQHF	TGTGCCAGCAGCCCCCAGGCGGGACTTCTAGATCAGCCCCAGCATTTT
TRBD2	TRBV20-1	TRBJ2-2	few	CSARGLAGGYTGELFF	TGCAGTGCTAGGGGACTAGCGGGGGGATACACCGGGGAGCTGTTTTTT
.	TRBV28	TRBJ2-1	.	CASSTTGSSYNEQFF	TGTGCCAGCAGTACAACAGGCAGCTCCTACAATGAGCAGTTCTTC
.	TRBV25-1	TRBJ2-3	many	CASSDSPDTQYF	TGTGCCAGCAGTGACAGCCCAGATACGCAGTATTTT
.	TRBV27	TRBJ2-1	.	CASSLARLGWNEQFF	TGTGCCAGCAGTTTGGCTAGGCTCGGGTGGAATGAGCAGTTCTTC
.	TRBV20-1	TRBJ2-7	few	CSALSREAYEQYF	TGCAGTGCTTTATCCAGGGAGGCCTACGAGCAGTACTTC
.	TRBV28	TRBJ1-5	few	CASSIVVRQPQHF	TGTGCCAGCAGTATAGTGGTCCGGCAGCCCCAGCATTTT
TRBD1	TRBV7-9	TRBJ2-3	few	CASSPRQGISTDTQYF	TGTGCCAGCAGCCCCCGACAGGGGATAAGCACAGATACGCAGTATTTT
.	TRBV4-3	TRBJ1-1	medium-sized	CASSQVVDPTEAFF	TGCGCCAGCAGCCAAGTGGTGGACCCCACTGAAGCTTTCTTT
TRBD1	TRBV20-1	TRBJ1-4	many	CSARGQGNSEKLFF	TGCAGTGCTAGGGGACAGGGGAACTCTGAAAAACTGTTTTTT
.	TRBV7-2	TRBJ2-7	.	CASSSTGGGEQYF	TGTGCCAGCAGCTCGACAGGAGGGGGAGAGCAGTACTTC
.	TRBV6-5	TRBJ2-3	.	CASSYTSGDGDTQYF	TGTGCCAGCAGTTACACGTCCGGTGATGGAGATACGCAGTATTTT
TRBD1	TRBV4-3	TRBJ1-2	many	CASSQRKAFPRGVLEAGYTF	TGCGCCAGCAGCCAAAGGAAGGCCTTCCCCAGGGGGGTCCTCGAGGCTGGCTACACCTTC
TRBD1	TRBV29-1	TRBJ2-5	few	CSGWTGIQETQYF	TGCAGCGGATGGACAGGGATCCAAGAGACCCAGTACTTC
.	TRBV18	TRBJ1-4	many	CASSPRYSNEKLFF	TGTGCCAGCTCACCTAGATATTCTAATGAAAAACTGTTTTTT
.	TRBV6-2/TRBV6-3	TRBJ1-1	.	CASSLGQIEAFF	TGTGCCAGCAGTCTCGGACAGATTGAAGCTTTCTTT
TRBD1	TRBV6-1	TRBJ1-6	many	CASSEASGGHSPLHF	TGTGCCAGCAGTGAGGCATCAGGGGGACATTCACCCCTCCACTTT
TRBD1	TRBV5-1	TRBJ1-6	many	CASSLVQGANSPLHF	TGCGCCAGCAGCTTGGTACAGGGGGCTAATTCACCCCTCCACTTT
.	TRBV20-1	TRBJ2-1	many	CSARDSNSHEQFF	TGCAGTGCTAGAGACTCAAATAGCCATGAGCAGTTCTTC
.	TRBV27	TRBJ2-5	.	CASSLTREETQYF	TGTGCCAGCAGTTTAACAAGGGAGGAGACCCAGTACTTC
TRBD2	TRBV11-1	TRBJ2-3	.	CASSRQGLAGLTDTQYF	TGTGCCAGCAGTCGACAAGGACTAGCGGGGCTCACAGATACGCAGTATTTT
.	TRBV7-2	TRBJ1-4	many	CASSRTGPNEKLFF	TGTGCCAGCAGCCGTACGGGACCTAATGAAAAACTGTTTTTT
.	TRBV28	TRBJ2-7	many	CASSPLWASRSYEQYF	TGTGCCAGCAGCCCCCTATGGGCGTCTCGCTCCTACGAGCAGTACTTC
.	TRBV12-3/TRBV12-4	TRBJ1-3	many	CASSGQGLYSGNTIYF	TGTGCCAGCAGTGGTCAGGGTCTCTACTCTGGAAACACCATATATTTT
TRBD1	TRBV11-2	TRBJ2-3	few	CASSAGGITDTQYF	TGTGCCAGCAGCGCAGGGGGTATCACAGATACGCAGTATTTT
.	TRBV29-1	TRBJ2-1	.	CSVSDTYNEQFF	TGCAGCGTTTCGGACACCTACAATGAGCAGTTCTTC
.	TRBV7-9	TRBJ1-1	many	CASSLMGPAFF	TGTGCCAGCAGCTTGATGGGCCCAGCTTTCTTT
.	TRBV13	TRBJ1-6	many	CASSLGRGPDSPLHF	TGTGCCAGCAGCTTAGGCCGAGGGCCGGATTCACCCCTCCACTTT
TRBD2	TRBV4-2	TRBJ2-3	few	CASSQGRTRATDTQYF	TGTGCCAGCAGCCAAGGGAGGACTAGGGCAACAGATACGCAGTATTTT
.	TRBV11-2	TRBJ2-3	.	CASSFVGSGTDTQYF	TGTGCCAGCAGCTTTGTAGGTTCTGGCACAGATACGCAGTATTTT
.	TRBV18	TRBJ2-6	.	CASSRNGGTGANVLTF	TGTGCCAGCTCACGCAACGGGGGTACTGGGGCCAACGTCCTGACTTTC
.	TRBV12-3/TRBV12-4	TRBJ1-4	few	CASSPRVGLNEKLFF	TGTGCCAGCAGCCCGAGGGTGGGCCTGAATGAAAAACTGTTTTTT
.	TRBV4-3	TRBJ1-1	few	CASSHQLGVGSNTEAFF	TGCGCCAGCAGCCACCAGTTGGGGGTAGGGTCGAACACTGAAGCTTTCTTT
.	TRBV28	TRBJ1-5	.	CATQRGGSHQPQHF	TGTGCCACCCAGCGGGGAGGGTCCCATCAGCCCCAGCATTTT
.	TRBV6-1	TRBJ1-6	many	CASRFPDLRFSSYNSPLHF	TGTGCCAGCAGGTTCCCGGACCTAAGGTTCAGCTCCTATAATTCACCCCTCCACTTT
.	TRBV12-3/TRBV12-4	TRBJ1-1	many	CASSFNSFNTEAFF	TGTGCCAGCAGTTTTAACTCTTTTAACACTGAAGCTTTCTTT
TRBD2	TRBV3-1	TRBJ2-3	.	CASSRDRGGTDTQYF	TGTGCCAGCAGCCGGGACCGGGGGGGCACAGATACGCAGTATTTT
.	TRBV7-9	TRBJ1-1	.	CASSSLDREYTEAFF	TGTGCCAGCAGCTCCCTGGACAGAGAGTACACTGAAGCTTTCTTT
.	TRBV5-5	TRBJ1-2	many	CASGKLKEDEYGYTF	TGTGCCAGCGGTAAGCTAAAAGAGGACGAGTATGGCTACACCTTC
TRBD1	TRBV7-9	TRBJ2-7	few	CASSASGTGGPGQQYF	TGTGCCAGCAGCGCGTCCGGGACAGGGGGCCCTGGACAGCAGTACTTC
TRBD1	TRBV6-1	TRBJ1-5	.	CASSGAPGTGGNFYQPQHF	TGTGCCAGCAGTGGAGCTCCCGGGACAGGGGGCAATTTCTATCAGCCCCAGCATTTT
.	TRBV28	TRBJ1-3	many	CASSPPSSGNTIYF	TGTGCCAGCTCCCCTCCTAGCTCTGGAAACACCATATATTTT
.	TRBV7-2	TRBJ1-5	many	CASSYAGTSNQPQHF	TGTGCCAGCAGTTATGCCGGGACCAGTAATCAGCCCCAGCATTTT
.	TRBV11-2	TRBJ2-3	.	CASSPAPDHYSTDTQYF	TGTGCCAGCAGCCCGGCCCCGGACCACTACAGCACAGATACGCAGTATTTT